These 32 T cell receptor beta chains share one sample of origin, sequenced in a study of OX40 agonist ivuxolimab in advanced cancers. This table comes from immunoSEQ multiplex PCR, and its TCRdb copy is limited to in-frame clones, with some not included. The table records roughly 46,000 clones, around 90% of them present only once. The material was CD4+ or CD8+ T cells sorted from blood, obtained in a trial of the OX40 agonist ivuxolimab. Every receptor here comes from an adult with an advanced solid tumor such as melanoma, head and neck, liver or kidney cancer.

This chain connects TRBV2 to TRBJ1-1; D is possibly TRBD1 (6 bases). Germline loops: CDR1 SNHLY, CDR2 FYNNEI. This CDR3 region has 13 residues. V gave up 10 bases and J gave up 2 bases, with 14 bases separating them. The CDR3 coding sequence is TGTGCCACCCGTACAGGGCCCAACACTGAAGCTTTCTTT. Residues: CATRTGPNTEAFF.

The rearrangement joins TRBV4-3 to TRBJ2-1; 9 nucleotides align to TRBD1. Germline trimming cut 3 bases from V and 5 bases from J; bases unmatched to any gene: 8. Germline assignment: CDR1 LGHNA and CDR2 YSLEER. The CDR3 runs 16 residues. The CDR3 here is CASSHTGQGLNNEQFF. CDR3 DNA: TGCGCCAGCAGCCATACAGGACAGGGGTTGAACAATGAGCAGTTCTTC.

The chain carries TRBV18 and TRBJ2-7, with a tentative D call TRBD1 (5 bases). Trimming took 3 bases from V and 7 from J, leaving 19 bases between them. Germline assignment: CDR1 KGHSH and CDR2 LQKENI. The CDR3 contains 15 residues. The CDR3 DNA follows: TGTGCCAGCTCACCGCCCGACAGTGCCCCGAGGGAGCAGTACTTC. Its translation: CASSPPDSAPREQYF.

The gene calls are TRBV27 and TRBJ1-1; 9 bases agree with TRBD1. After removal of 8 bases from V and 2 bases from J, the junction contained 3 bases not matched to a gene. Germline CDR1 reads MNHEY; CDR2 reads SMNVEV (reference sequence). The CDR3 contains 13 residues. DNA of the CDR3: TGTGCCAGCTGGGGACAGGGAAACACTGAAGCTTTCTTT. Amino acids: CASWGQGNTEAFF.

The chain combines TRBV7-9 with TRBJ2-7, with D possibly being TRBD2 (6 bases). Germline CDR1 SEHNR, CDR2 FQNEAQ (reference sequence). CDR3 size: 15 residues. V was cut by 2 bases and J by 2 bases, with 13 bases left in between. The chain's CDR3 is CASSLPRGGPYEQYV. The CDR3 DNA sequence: TGTGCCAGCAGCTTACCGCGGGGAGGTCCCTACGAGCAGTACGTC.

This clone has only one observation. CDR3 DNA: TGTGCCAGCAGCCGAAATGCAGACTACTTCACCGGGGAGCTGTTTTTT. Protein product: CASSRNADYFTGELFF. The chain joins TRBV7-9 to TRBJ2-2; D may be TRBD2 (5 bases). The CDR3 runs to 16 residues. The V gene lost 5 bases and the J gene lost 4 bases, with 17 bases spanning the gap. Germline V CDR1 and CDR2: SEHNR, FQNEAQ (reference sequence).

V and J are TRBV7-9 and TRBJ2-3; D is unresolved. CDR1 SEHNR and CDR2 FQNEAQ come from the germline V gene (reference sequence). The V and J ends lost 5 bases and 6 bases respectively, with 21 bases between them. The CDR3 has 16 residues. The CDR3 region is CASSARVGLLADTQYF. CDR3 in DNA: TGTGCCAGCAGCGCCCGTGTAGGGTTATTGGCGGATACGCAGTATTTT.

The chain carries TRBV27 and TRBJ1-5; D uncertain. The germline V and J ends were trimmed by 3 bases and 2 bases, with 11 bases remaining between them. This CDR3 is built from 15 residues. Germline CDR1 and CDR2: MNHEY and SMNVEV (reference sequence). CDR3 sequence: CASSLGGVGNQPQHF. The CDR3 coding sequence is TGTGCCAGCAGTTTGGGCGGGGTTGGCAATCAGCCCCAGCATTTT.

The CDR3 sequence: CASSARDSPYEQYV. Written as DNA, the CDR3 is TGTGCCAGCAGCGCCCGGGACAGCCCCTACGAGCAGTACGTC. The chain joins TRBV7-9 to TRBJ2-7; TRBD1 agrees at 7 bases. CDR1 and CDR2 (germline): SEHNR, FQNEAQ (reference sequence). With V trimmed by 5 bases and J by 2 bases, 6 bases remained unmatched. CDR3 size: 14 residues.

The chain has TRBV5-6 and TRBJ2-3; D gene unclear. The germline V gene encodes CDR1 SGHDT and CDR2 YYEEEE. The CDR3 is 13 residues long. V was pared by 0 bases and J by 3 bases, with 5 bases between. The chain's CDR3 is CASSLAVTDTQYF. CDR3 DNA: TGTGCCAGCAGCTTGGCGGTGACAGATACGCAGTATTTT.

J is TRBJ2-5 and V is TRBV5-1, with 7 bases that match TRBD2. The CDR3 extends over 16 amino acids. Germline CDR1 SGHRS, CDR2 YFSETQ. The trim removed 0 bases at V and 2 bases at J, leaving 7 bases unmatched. The CDR3 DNA reads as TGCGCCAGCAGCTTGGCCCCTAGCGGAATTCAAGAGACCCAGTACTTC. Its protein product is CASSLAPSGIQETQYF. The full variable domain, with the rest looked up from reference TRBV5-1 and TRBJ2-5, is KAGVTQTPRYLIKTRGQQVTLSCSPISGHRSVSWYQQTPGQGLQFLFEYFSETQRNKGNFPGRFSGRQFSNSRSEMNVSTLELGDSALYLCASSLAPSGIQETQYFGPGTRLLVL.

V gene TRBV15 combines with J gene TRBJ2-7, with D possibly being TRBD1 (5 bases). The length of the CDR3 is 14 residues. The germline V gene has CDR1 LNHNV and CDR2 YYDKDF (reference sequence). V shed 0 bases and J shed 2 bases, with 8 bases lying between them. The CDR3 sequence: CATSRDNRPYEQYV. The CDR3 bases are TGTGCCACCAGCAGAGATAACAGGCCCTACGAGCAGTACGTC.

The V call is TRBV28, the J call TRBJ1-5; D possibly corresponds to TRBD1 (5 bases). Looked up from germline, CDR1 is MDHEN and CDR2 is SYDVKM. This CDR3 has 14 amino acids. V shed 5 bases and J shed 6 bases, with 14 bases lying between them. CDR3 in DNA: TGTGCCAGCAGTAACCGGGGCAGCGGTCAGCCCCAGCATTTT. This codes for CASSNRGSGQPQHF.

This clone is a singleton in its sample. The genes are TRBV6-5 and TRBJ2-7, with a weak D call TRBD1 (5 bases). The CDR3 runs 14 residues. Germline-derived CDR1 and CDR2 are MNHEY and SVGAGI. With 0 bases removed from V and 4 bases from J, the gap between germline ends came to 10 bases. CDR3 sequence reads: CASSYSSSGYEQYV. DNA for the CDR3: TGTGCCAGCAGTTACTCGTCTTCAGGGTACGAGCAGTACGTC.

This chain joins TRBV7-9 and TRBJ2-7, with TRBD1 matching 8 bases. In germline, CDR1 is SEHNR, CDR2 FQNEAQ (reference sequence). V trimming: 2 bases; J trimming: 6 bases; junction bases outside the gene matches: 9. The CDR3 runs to 15 residues. This CDR3 reads CASSLMGTGPAEQYF. The CDR3 nucleotides are TGTGCCAGCAGCTTAATGGGGACAGGCCCCGCCGAGCAGTACTTC.

The chain employs TRBV7-9 and TRBJ1-2, with TRBD1 identical over 7 bases. Germline V CDR1 and CDR2: SEHNR, FQNEAQ (reference sequence). The junction had 7 bases not matched to a gene; V was cut back by 3 bases and J by 12 bases. The CDR3 loop spans 12 amino acids. CDR3 protein: CASSLTGFLDTF. Written as DNA, the CDR3 is TGTGCCAGCAGCTTGACAGGGTTTTTGGACACCTTC.

This chain uses TRBV7-2 with TRBJ2-2; possibly TRBD1 or TRBD2 for D (5 bases each). V was trimmed by 1 base and J by 7 bases, leaving 10 bases between them. Germline CDR1 reads SGHTA; CDR2 reads FQGNSA. There are 14 residues in the CDR3. CDR3 nucleotide sequence: TGTGCCAGCAGCTTAGAATCGAGGGGCGGGGAGCTGTTTTTT. This gives the protein CASSLESRGGELFF.

This clone has only a few counts. V and J are TRBV6-6 and TRBJ2-2; tentative D call: TRBD2 (6 bases). The V end was cut by 3 bases, the J end by 1 base, with 9 bases between. The CDR3 contains 15 residues. Germline CDR1 reads MNHNY; CDR2 reads SVGAGI (reference sequence). The CDR3 sequence: CASSYGGVNTGELFF. In DNA, the CDR3 is TGTGCCAGCAGTTATGGCGGGGTGAACACCGGGGAGCTGTTTTTT.

The chain recombines TRBV25-1 with TRBJ1-1, with D unresolved. The germline V gene encodes CDR1 MGHDK and CDR2 SYGVNS. This CDR3 comprises 13 residues. Trimming shortened V by 5 bases and J by 0 bases, and 7 bases separated the two germline ends. The CDR3 sequence is CASSIGVNTEAFF. The CDR3, as DNA: TGTGCCAGCAGTATCGGGGTGAACACTGAAGCTTTCTTT.

The chain is built from TRBV2 and TRBJ1-4, with 10 bases identical to TRBD1. CDR3 length: 17 residues. Germline CDR1 is SNHLY and CDR2 is FYNNEI. Germline trimming cut 4 bases from V and 4 bases from J; bases unmatched to any gene: 9. CDR3 residues: CASSGETGGNINEKLFF. CDR3 nucleotides: TGTGCCAGCAGTGGTGAGACAGGGGGCAATATTAATGAAAAACTGTTTTTT.

This rearrangement joins TRBV4-1 to TRBJ2-7; no firm D call. The germline CDR1 and CDR2 sequences are MGHRA and YSYEKL. V gave up 1 base and J gave up 3 bases, with 7 bases separating them. This CDR3 spans 13 amino acids. The CDR3 bases are TGCGCCAGCAGCCAAGGGGCGGACTACGAGCAGTACTTC. It encodes CASSQGADYEQYF.

V is TRBV7-2 and J is TRBJ1-5; 9 bases align to TRBD1. Germline values: CDR1 SGHTA, CDR2 FQGNSA. The CDR3 is 15 residues long. The ends lost 6 bases at V and 6 bases at J; junction bases unmatched: 9. The CDR3 region has the DNA TGTGCCAGCAGTTACGTACAGGGGGCTGTTCAGCCCCAGCATTTT. Its protein is CASSYVQGAVQPQHF.

The chain joins TRBV9 to TRBJ2-7; 7 bases agree with TRBD2. V lost 3 bases, J lost 3 bases, and 6 bases stayed unmatched. Germline V lookup: CDR1 SGDLS, CDR2 YYNGEE. The CDR3 contains 14 residues. For the CDR3, the DNA is TGTGCCAGCAGCGGGAGCGGGATCAACTACGAGCAGTACTTC. It specifies CASSGSGINYEQYF.

V gene TRBV6-5 combines with J gene TRBJ1-6; 9 bases fit TRBD1. The CDR3 is made up of 16 amino acids. The germline V gene encodes CDR1 MNHEY and CDR2 SVGAGI. The trim removed 0 bases at V and 9 bases at J, leaving 6 bases unmatched. The CDR3: CASSYSWGTGSSPLHF. Written as DNA, the CDR3 is TGTGCCAGCAGTTACTCCTGGGGGACAGGGAGTTCACCCCTCCACTTT.

This chain connects TRBV11-3 to TRBJ2-3; D ambiguous. V gave up 5 bases and J gave up 0 bases, with 12 bases separating them. CDR1 and CDR2 from the germline V gene are SGHNT and YENEEA. The CDR3 is 15 amino acids. CDR3 nucleotides: TGTGCCAGCAGCGGACCTATCGGGAGCACAGATACGCAGTATTTT. Translated: CASSGPIGSTDTQYF. The complete variable domain, with remaining parts taken from reference TRBV11-3 and TRBJ2-3, reads EAGVVQSPRYKIIEKKQPVAFWCNPISGHNTLYWYLQNLGQGPELLIRYENEEAVDDSQLPKDRFSAERLKGVDSTLKIQPAELGDSAVYLCASSGPIGSTDTQYFGPGTRLTVL.

The rearrangement links TRBV19 to TRBJ1-6; D is unresolved. CDR3 size: 16 residues. Trimming removed 0 bases from V and 7 bases from J, with 13 bases in between. CDR1 and CDR2 from the germline V gene are LNHDA and SQIVND (reference sequence). DNA of the CDR3: TGTGCCAGTAGTATAGATCCTGGTTTTAGGAATTCACCCCTCCACTTT. This translates into CASSIDPGFRNSPLHF.

The chain employs TRBV28 and TRBJ2-5; a possible D gene is TRBD2 (5 bases). Trimming took off 5 bases at V and 4 bases at J, with 11 bases between the two ends. Germline V CDR1 and CDR2: MDHEN, SYDVKM. This CDR3 region has 13 residues. CDR3 residues: CASSDSVRETQYF. In nucleotides, the CDR3 is TGTGCCAGCAGTGATAGCGTGAGAGAGACCCAGTACTTC.

The CDR3 loop reads CASSQEVQGNLNSPLHF. CDR3 coding DNA: TGTGCCAGCAGCCAAGAGGTACAGGGAAATCTTAATTCACCCCTCCACTTT. This chain connects TRBV4-2 to TRBJ1-6; tentative D call: TRBD1 (6 bases). CDR1 and CDR2 (germline): LGHNA, YNFKEQ. The ends were cut back, 0 bases at V and 6 bases at J, with 15 bases in the middle. The CDR3 totals 17 residues.

This rearrangement joins TRBV7-2 to TRBJ2-7, with TRBD2 matching over 7 bases. From germline, CDR1 is SGHTA and CDR2 FQGNSA. With V trimmed by 5 bases and J by 0 bases, 7 bases remained unmatched. The CDR3 contains 15 residues. The CDR3 bases are TGTGCCAGCAGCCCGTTAGCGGGTAGCTCCTACGAGCAGTACTTC. It translates to CASSPLAGSSYEQYF.

A few counts support this clone. V usage is TRBV19 and J usage is TRBJ1-3; D unresolved. V was pared by 3 bases and J by 2 bases, with 11 bases between. Germline CDR1 is LNHDA and CDR2 is SQIVND (reference sequence). The CDR3 runs 15 residues. DNA of the CDR3: TGTGCCAGTAGTATTATGGCGGCGGCTGGAAACACCATATATTTT. Its protein is CASSIMAAAGNTIYF.

The chain employs TRBV15 and TRBJ2-5, with TRBD2 matching over 7 bases. This CDR3 is 14 amino acids long. The junction had 6 bases not matched to a gene; V was cut back by 3 bases and J by 5 bases. CDR1 and CDR2 (germline): LNHNV, YYDKDF (reference sequence). CDR3 DNA: TGTGCCACCAGCAGCTACGGGACTATGGAGACCCAGTACTTC. Protein product: CATSSYGTMETQYF.

The CDR3 sequence is CASSLVGLGDNEQFF. CDR3 nucleotides: TGTGCCAGCAGCTTAGTGGGTCTCGGGGACAATGAGCAGTTCTTC. The chain has TRBV13 and TRBJ2-1; D might be TRBD2 (5 bases). V shed 1 base and J shed 5 bases, with 12 bases lying between them. The CDR3 length is 15 residues. CDR1 PRHDT and CDR2 FYEKMQ come from the germline V gene (reference sequence).